This TCR beta chain was recovered during a study of OX40 agonist ivuxolimab in advanced cancers. Turning to the study itself: As their treatment, patients were administered ivuxolimab, an agonistic anti-OX40 (CD134) antibody. The study's findings and limits: Normalized T-cell clonal expansion was also low in a subset of nonresponders. At 0.1 to 3.0 mg/kg and by week 6, CD4+ and CD8+ T cells in the blood had expanded clonally.

Using immunoSEQ multiplex PCR, the repertoire was profiled, and TCRdb retains in-frame clones only, with some absent. This sample carries tens of thousands of clones, roughly 80% of them seen once, and the ten largest clones take roughly 6.2%. V dropped 2 bases and J dropped 4; count of bases not matched to a gene: 3. The germline V gene encodes CDR1 ENHRY and CDR2 SYGVKD. This CDR3 is 15 amino acids long. Note on this clone: Its specificity is not known.

This material consisted of CD4+ or CD8+ T cells sorted from blood, taken in a trial of the OX40 agonist ivuxolimab. The chain joins TRBV10-3 to TRBJ2-5; 11 bases are shared with TRBD2. The clonotype originates from an adult with an advanced solid tumor such as melanoma, head and neck, liver or kidney cancer. The CDR3 loop reads CAISETSGGPETQYF. As DNA, the CDR3 is TGTGCCATCAGTGAGACTAGCGGGGGACCAGAGACCCAGTACTTC.